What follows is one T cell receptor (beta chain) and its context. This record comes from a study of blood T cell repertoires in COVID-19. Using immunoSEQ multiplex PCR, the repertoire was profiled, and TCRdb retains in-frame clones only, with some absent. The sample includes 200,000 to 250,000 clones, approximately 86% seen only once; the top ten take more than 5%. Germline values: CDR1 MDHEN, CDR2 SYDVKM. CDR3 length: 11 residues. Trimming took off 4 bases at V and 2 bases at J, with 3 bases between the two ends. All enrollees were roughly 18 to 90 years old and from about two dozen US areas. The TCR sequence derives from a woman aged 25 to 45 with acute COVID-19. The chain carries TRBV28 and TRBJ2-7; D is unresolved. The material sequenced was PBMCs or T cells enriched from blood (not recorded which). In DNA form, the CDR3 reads TGTGCCAGCAGTTCCGCCTACGAGCAGTACTTC. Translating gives CASSSAYEQYF.